Below are 21 T cell receptor beta chains sequenced from a single sample in a study of cytomegalovirus exposure and HLA in healthy donors (dated by TCRdb to the late 2010s). The library was built by means of the immunoSEQ multiplex PCR assay. A mixture of 60 forward primers for TCR Vbeta segments and 13 reverse primers for TCR Jbeta segments was used in the multiplex PCR. This immuneACCESS table, as held by TCRdb, lists in-frame sequences with V and J called but not all clones. Of the missing ones, under half trace to an unresolved V gene in checked studies; the others have no known cause. The sample table on file contains 200,000 to 250,000 clones. Roughly 0.98% of the sample lies in the top ten. Sequences were obtained from PBMCs. All receptors come from a woman in her twenties or thirties in good health and CMV-seropositive.

The chain couples TRBV7-8 to TRBJ1-2; 8 positions match TRBD1. Germline CDR1 and CDR2: SGHVS and FQNEAQ. V was pared by 0 bases and J by 14 bases, with 5 bases of the junction left unmatched. This CDR3 is 12 amino acids long. CDR3 in DNA: TGTGCCAGCAGCTTAGCGCGACAGGGGCATACCTTC. This gives the protein CASSLARQGHTF.

The V gene is TRBV15, the J gene TRBJ1-2; D ambiguous. The CDR3 contains 15 residues. The ends were cut back, 1 base at V and 8 bases at J, with 17 bases in the middle. Germline V gives CDR1 LNHNV, CDR2 YYDKDF (reference sequence). The CDR3: CATSRGGGRPSGYTF. The CDR3 nucleotides read TGTGCCACCAGCAGAGGGGGAGGGCGTCCCTCCGGCTACACCTTC.

This CDR3 reads CASSQVEAGGPKGEQFF. CDR3 DNA sequence: TGCGCCAGCAGCCAAGTCGAAGCGGGGGGGCCGAAGGGTGAGCAGTTCTTC. The genes are TRBV4-1 and TRBJ2-1, with 10 bases matching TRBD2. Germline CDR1 and CDR2: MGHRA and YSYEKL. This CDR3 has 17 amino acids. V lost 1 base and J lost 9; bases outside the gene matches: 12.

V and J are TRBV18 and TRBJ2-1; D might be TRBD1 (6 bases). The V end was cut by 0 bases, the J end by 3 bases, with 12 bases between. There are 16 residues in the CDR3. The germline gives CDR1 KGHSH, CDR2 LQKENI. The CDR3 DNA reads as TGTGCCAGCTCACCACCGTCAGGGGCCAACTACAATGAGCAGTTCTTC. Protein sequence: CASSPPSGANYNEQFF.

This rearrangement joins TRBV6-6 to TRBJ2-7, with TRBD1 matching over 7 bases. The V gene's germline CDR1 is MNHNY and CDR2 SVGAGI (reference sequence). The V segment lost 4 bases and the J segment 5 bases; nucleotides outside the gene matches: 14. This CDR3 is 16 amino acids long. The CDR3 DNA reads TGTGCCAGCAGTTCTGCGACAGGGAGTAAAATCAACGAGCAGTACTTC. It is translated as CASSSATGSKINEQYF.

This chain uses TRBV7-2 with TRBJ1-2, with D uncertain. Germline CDR1 is SGHTA and CDR2 is FQGNSA. The CDR3 loop spans 14 amino acids. Deletions cut 1 base from V and 5 bases from J, with 11 bases between. CDR3 sequence: CASSLGRLEYGYTF. DNA of the CDR3: TGTGCCAGCAGCTTAGGCAGGCTCGAGTATGGCTACACCTTC.

V and J are TRBV19 and TRBJ2-7; 8 bases align to TRBD2. This CDR3 contains 14 residues. Unmatched junction bases numbered 7, after V lost 9 bases and J lost 0 bases. Per germline, CDR1 LNHDA and CDR2 SQIVND (reference sequence). In nucleotides, the CDR3 is TGTGCCAGCAAGACTAGCGCCAGCTCCTACGAGCAGTACTTC. This translates into CASKTSASSYEQYF.

This chain joins TRBV19 and TRBJ2-1; 9 bases are a match to TRBD2. J was trimmed by 9 bases and V by 3 bases; bases with no gene match: 6. The CDR3 loop spans 14 amino acids. Germline CDR1 LNHDA, CDR2 SQIVND (reference sequence). The CDR3 sequence is CASSIVAGEAEQFF. The CDR3 nucleotides read TGTGCCAGTAGTATTGTAGCGGGAGAAGCTGAGCAGTTCTTC.

CDR3 region: CASSPPESTYEQYF. CDR3 in DNA: TGTGCCAGTAGTCCGCCGGAGTCAACCTACGAGCAGTACTTC. This chain connects TRBV19 to TRBJ2-7; D gene unclear. V lost 5 bases and J 2 bases, leaving 13 bases between the germline ends. This CDR3 is 14 amino acids long. Germline V gives CDR1 LNHDA, CDR2 SQIVND (reference sequence).

The chain has TRBV7-9 and TRBJ2-3; 14 nucleotides match TRBD2. This CDR3 region has 17 residues. The ends lost 1 base at V and 2 bases at J; junction bases unmatched: 2. Looked up from germline, CDR1 is SEHNR and CDR2 is FQNEAQ (reference sequence). The CDR3 bases are TGTGCCAGCAGCTTAGGACTAGCGGGGGGGGTCACAGATACGCAGTATTTT. This translates into CASSLGLAGGVTDTQYF.

The chain couples TRBV19 to TRBJ2-3; 9 nucleotides align to TRBD2. Per the germline V gene, CDR1 is LNHDA and CDR2 is SQIVND (reference sequence). The CDR3 runs to 18 residues. The trim removed 0 bases at V and 5 bases at J, leaving 12 bases unmatched. The CDR3 here is CASSIDSGSGGLVDTQYF. In DNA, the CDR3 is TGTGCCAGTAGTATAGATTCGGGTAGCGGGGGACTGGTAGATACGCAGTATTTT.

The genes are TRBV29-1 and TRBJ1-5; TRBD1 is a possible D gene (5 bases). Germline V CDR1 and CDR2: SQVTM, ANQGSEA. The CDR3 has 13 residues. Trimming took off 0 bases at V and 3 bases at J, with 6 bases between the two ends. CDR3 nucleotides: TGCAGCGTTGAAGAAGGGGTCAATCAGCCCCAGCATTTT. It yields the protein CSVEEGVNQPQHF. The full variable domain, completed using reference TRBV29-1 and TRBJ1-5, is SAVISQKPSRDICQRGTSLTIQCQVDSQVTMMFWYRQQPGQSLTLIATANQGSEATYESGFVIDKFPISRPNLTFSTLTVSNMSPEDSSIYLCSVEEGVNQPQHFGDGTRLSIL.

The chain recombines TRBV19 with TRBJ2-1; 8 bases match TRBD2. With V trimmed by 6 bases and J by 5 bases, 9 bases remained unmatched. This CDR3 has 15 amino acids. Germline-derived CDR1 and CDR2 are LNHDA and SQIVND (reference sequence). The CDR3: CASSRSGSLNNEQFF. The DNA for the CDR3 is TGTGCCAGTAGCCGGAGCGGGAGTTTAAACAATGAGCAGTTCTTC.

The chain combines TRBV5-6 with TRBJ2-4; D unresolved. Germline V CDR1 and CDR2: SGHDT, YYEEEE. V gave up 2 bases and J gave up 0 bases, with 9 bases separating them. This CDR3 region has 15 residues. CDR3 DNA sequence: TGTGCCAGCAGCTTCGGCCCGGGAGCCAAAAACATTCAGTACTTC. Its protein product is CASSFGPGAKNIQYF.

CDR3 sequence: CASSPNQGYGYTF. The CDR3 DNA reads TGTGCCAGCAGTCCGAATCAGGGGTATGGCTACACCTTC. V and J are TRBV27 and TRBJ1-2; possible D gene TRBD1, 6 bases. V lost 5 bases, J lost 5 bases, and 12 bases lay in between. Germline V lookup: CDR1 MNHEY, CDR2 SMNVEV (reference sequence). The CDR3 is 13 residues long.

J is TRBJ2-3 and V is TRBV14; TRBD2 agrees at 7 bases. Germline V lookup: CDR1 SGHDN, CDR2 FVKESK. The CDR3 extends over 14 amino acids. V lost 3 bases to trimming and J lost 5 bases; unmatched junction nucleotides: 5. CDR3 DNA sequence: TGTGCCAGCAGCCACAGACTAGCAATAGATACGCAGTATTTT. Translation gives CASSHRLAIDTQYF.

The CDR3 DNA is TGTGCCAGCAGTGAAAGGGACAGGTCTTACACCGGGGAGCTGTTTTTT. Translating gives CASSERDRSYTGELFF. This chain uses TRBV2 with TRBJ2-2; 8 bases agree with TRBD1. Germline CDR1 reads SNHLY; CDR2 reads FYNNEI. V was clipped by 2 bases and J by 3 bases; unmatched bases: 5. The CDR3 runs 16 residues.

V is TRBV5-1 and J is TRBJ2-5; D is possibly TRBD1 (7 bases). Trimming left V 4 bases short and J 2 bases short, with 12 bases between. CDR1 and CDR2 (germline): SGHRS, YFSETQ. This CDR3 is 14 amino acids long. The CDR3 here is CASSGGTVQETQYF. DNA of the CDR3: TGCGCCAGCAGCGGCGGGACAGTACAAGAGACCCAGTACTTC.

The CDR3 DNA is TGTGCCAGTAGTATCCGGATGGGGCCCCAGCAGCCCCAGCATTTT. Translation: CASSIRMGPQQPQHF. The V gene is TRBV19, the J gene TRBJ1-5; possibly TRBD1 for D (5 bases). Per the germline V gene, CDR1 is LNHDA and CDR2 is SQIVND (reference sequence). V was cut by 3 bases and J by 7 bases, with 16 bases left in between. CDR3 length equals 15 residues.

The rearrangement uses TRBV27 and TRBJ2-5; 8 nucleotides line up with TRBD1. V lost 4 bases, J lost 5 bases, and 6 bases stayed unmatched. There are 14 residues in the CDR3. Germline V gene data show CDR1 as MNHEY and CDR2 as SMNVEV (reference sequence). The CDR3 nucleotides read TGTGCCAGCAGTTGGACAGGGCTTATGGAGACCCAGTACTTC. It yields the protein CASSWTGLMETQYF.

This chain uses TRBV19 with TRBJ1-1; D unresolved. The CDR3 spans 15 residues. Germline V gene data show CDR1 as LNHDA and CDR2 as SQIVND (reference sequence). V was shortened by 3 bases and J by 1 base, with 12 bases between the two germline ends. The CDR3 DNA sequence: TGTGCCAGTAGTATTGTTCCGGGGAGGAACACTGAAGCTTTCTTT. Translating it yields CASSIVPGRNTEAFF.